This TCR beta chain is drawn from a study of blood T cell repertoires in COVID-19. Losses at the gene ends were 1 base for V and 2 bases for J; bases not matched to a gene: 3. From germline, CDR1 is LGHDT and CDR2 YNNKEL (reference sequence). The CDR3 loop spans 15 amino acids. The data were produced by immunoSEQ multiplex PCR, yet TCRdb's version contains in-frame clones alone and is incomplete. This table has about 200,000 clones, roughly nine tenths appearing once. The source of this sequence is a woman aged 18 to 35 who had recovered from COVID-19. This chain joins TRBV3-1 (or the pseudogene TRBV3-2) and TRBJ2-7, with 9 bases fitting TRBD2. The source material was PBMCs or T cells enriched from blood (not recorded which). The DNA for the CDR3 is TGTGCCAGCAGCCAAGGGGCGGGGGGGACCTACGAGCAGTACTTC. Its translation is CASSQGAGGTYEQYF.